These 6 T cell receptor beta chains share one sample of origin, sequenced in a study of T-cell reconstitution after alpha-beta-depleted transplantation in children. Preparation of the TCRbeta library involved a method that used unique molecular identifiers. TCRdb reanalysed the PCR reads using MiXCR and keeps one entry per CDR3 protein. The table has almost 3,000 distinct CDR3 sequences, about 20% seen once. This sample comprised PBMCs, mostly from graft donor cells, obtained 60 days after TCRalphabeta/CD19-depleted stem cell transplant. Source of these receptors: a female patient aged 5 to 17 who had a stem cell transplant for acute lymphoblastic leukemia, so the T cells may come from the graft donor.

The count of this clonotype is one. The CDR3 DNA is TGCAGTGCTCAGGCCCCGGGGCTTCTTTACGAGCAGTACTTC. This codes for CSAQAPGLLYEQYF. The chain uses TRBV20-1 and TRBJ2-7; D possibly matches TRBD1 or TRBD2 (5 bases each). Looked up from germline, CDR1 is DFQATT and CDR2 is SNEGSKA (reference sequence). This CDR3 has 14 amino acids. V was pared by 5 bases and J by 4 bases, with 18 bases between.

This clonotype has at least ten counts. For the CDR3, the DNA is TGTGCCAGCAGCTTATCCGGGACAGGAACTTCTTTAAGCAATCAGCCCCAGCATTTT. This sequence encodes CASSLSGTGTSLSNQPQHF. The chain couples TRBV7-9 to TRBJ1-5, with 8 bases matching TRBD1. Trimming cost V 2 bases and J 1 base; bases outside gene matches: 13. Per germline, CDR1 SEHNR and CDR2 FQNEAQ (reference sequence). The CDR3 is 19 amino acids.

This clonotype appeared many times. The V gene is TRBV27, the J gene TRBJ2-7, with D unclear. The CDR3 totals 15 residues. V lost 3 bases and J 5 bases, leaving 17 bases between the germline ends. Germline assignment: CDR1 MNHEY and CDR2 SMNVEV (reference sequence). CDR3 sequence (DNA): TGTGCCAGCAGTTTTGAGCAGGCCCCTGAGGACGAGCAGTACTTC. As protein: CASSFEQAPEDEQYF.

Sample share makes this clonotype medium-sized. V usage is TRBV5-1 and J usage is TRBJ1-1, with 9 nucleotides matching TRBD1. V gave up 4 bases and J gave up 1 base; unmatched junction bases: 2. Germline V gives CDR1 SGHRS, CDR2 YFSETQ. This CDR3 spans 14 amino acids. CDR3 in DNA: TGCGCCAGCAGCGGGGGACAGGGGAACACTGAAGCTTTCTTT. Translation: CASSGGQGNTEAFF. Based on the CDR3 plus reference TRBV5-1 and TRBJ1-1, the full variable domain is KAGVTQTPRYLIKTRGQQVTLSCSPISGHRSVSWYQQTPGQGLQFLFEYFSETQRNKGNFPGRFSGRQFSNSRSEMNVSTLELGDSALYLCASSGGQGNTEAFFGQGTRLTVV.

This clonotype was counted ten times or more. Here the CDR3 reads CATSKGLADYEQYF. DNA of the CDR3: TGTGCCACCAGCAAGGGACTAGCGGATTACGAGCAGTACTTC. The chain is built from TRBV15 and TRBJ2-7, with 11 bases identical to TRBD2. The CDR3 contains 14 residues. The V and J ends lost 4 bases and 4 bases, in that order; junction bases with no gene match: 3. The germline gives CDR1 LNHNV, CDR2 YYDKDF (reference sequence).

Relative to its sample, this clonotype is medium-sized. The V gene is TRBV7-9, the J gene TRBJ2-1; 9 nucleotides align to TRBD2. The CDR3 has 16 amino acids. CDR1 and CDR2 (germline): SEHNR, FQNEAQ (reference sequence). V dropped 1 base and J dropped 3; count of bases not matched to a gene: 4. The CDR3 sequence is CASSLDLAGNYNEQFF. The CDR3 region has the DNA TGTGCCAGCAGCTTAGACCTAGCGGGGAACTACAATGAGCAGTTCTTC.